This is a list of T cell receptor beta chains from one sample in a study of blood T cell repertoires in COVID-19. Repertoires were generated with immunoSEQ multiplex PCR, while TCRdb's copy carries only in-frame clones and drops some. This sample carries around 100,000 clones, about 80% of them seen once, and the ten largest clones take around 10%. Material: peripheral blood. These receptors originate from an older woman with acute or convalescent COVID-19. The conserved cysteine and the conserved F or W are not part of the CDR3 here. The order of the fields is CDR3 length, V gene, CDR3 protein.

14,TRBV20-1,SASSTGFSYNSPLH
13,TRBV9,ASSAEDRAAGELF
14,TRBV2,ASSKGILQGNYGYT
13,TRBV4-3,ASSQETGMNTEAF
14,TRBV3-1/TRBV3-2,ASSPRGLRLVDTQY
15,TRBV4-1,ASSQVVTGGGRNEQF
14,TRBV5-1,ASSLGQGPPTDTQY
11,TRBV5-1,ASSLAGNAPQY
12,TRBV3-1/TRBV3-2,ASSPRTGNSPLH
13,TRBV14,ASSQRQTHNSPLH
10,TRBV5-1,ASSRRGDTQY
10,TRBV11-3,ASSLGSGELF
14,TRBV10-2,ASSESLAGGPDTQY
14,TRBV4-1,ASSQTRTGGSYGYT
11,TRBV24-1,ATTGQGFYGYT
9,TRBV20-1,SAYSNNEQF
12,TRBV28,ASSHREGDEKLF
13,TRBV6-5,AASGGLGDNSPLH
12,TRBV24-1,ATSGQENTGELF
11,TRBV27,ASRPRSGETQY
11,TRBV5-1,ASSLEGTDTQY